This TCR beta chain comes out of a study of T cell repertoires in cytomegalovirus infection. In the study overall: In public TCR beta signatures, there were indications of both CMV infection and matching HLA type.

TCRdb recomputed calls from the reads with MiXCR, one row per CDR3 protein. The table includes roughly 860,000 distinct CDR3 sequences, approximately 30% detected once. This CDR3 spans 16 amino acids. V was pared by 0 bases and J by 4 bases, with 13 bases between. In germline, CDR1 is LNHDA, CDR2 SQIVND (reference sequence). On this clonotype itself: Its antigen remains unknown.

The V gene is TRBV19, the J gene TRBJ1-5; D ambiguous. This receptor was taken from a human donor in good health (CMV status not recorded). Some clones in this sample may be carry-over from other donors' samples. The sequencing used cultured CD8+ T cells from PBMCs, collected from culture after CMV antigen stimulation. The CDR3 is CASSIDLFVGNQPQHF. The CDR3 DNA follows: TGTGCCAGTAGTATAGATCTATTTGTGGGGAATCAGCCCCAGCATTTT.